Sequencing of this T cell receptor (beta chain) was carried out in a study of response to subunit inactivated influenza vaccine. Study-wide findings and caveats: Authors suggested each seasonal influenza vaccination recruits few new T cells.

TCRdb processed the RT-PCR reads anew with MiXCR; each CDR3 protein has one entry. The sample records about 520,000 distinct CDR3 sequences, about 25% being singletons. With respect to this clonotype: The antigen is unknown.

Sample: CD4+ T cells sorted from PBMCs, taken about 5 days after vaccination. This TCR derives from a middle-aged man who received an inactivated influenza vaccine.

This chain's CDR3 is CASSPRGTPYEQYF. The CDR3 DNA reads as TGTGCCAGCAGCCCCAGAGGGACTCCTTACGAGCAGTACTTC. The chain couples TRBV9 to TRBJ2-7; perhaps TRBD2 as D (6 bases). V shed 4 bases and J shed 4 bases, with 15 bases lying between them. The CDR3 length is 14 residues. Looked up from germline, CDR1 is SGDLS and CDR2 is YYNGEE.